These 19 T cell receptor beta chains share one sample of origin, sequenced in a study of cytomegalovirus exposure and HLA in healthy donors. 60 Vbeta and 13 Jbeta primers were used in PCR. The assay was immunoSEQ multiplex PCR, and TCRdb's table has in-frame clones only and misses some. The sample has roughly 180,000 clones, approximately 81% seen once. Material: PBMCs. The receptor source for this set is a male donor in good health and CMV-seronegative.

This clone appeared a single time. The chain combines TRBV30 with TRBJ1-5; tentative D call: TRBD1 (5 bases). Deletions cut 5 bases from V and 4 bases from J, with 18 bases between. Germline V gene sequence: CDR1 GTSNPN, CDR2 SVGIG (reference sequence). The length of the CDR3 is 15 residues. The CDR3 DNA reads TGTGCCTGGTCGGTCGGGGGGATAGGGAATCAGCCCCAGCATTTT. Translated, it gives CAWSVGGIGNQPQHF.

V usage is TRBV20-1 and J usage is TRBJ2-1; D unclear. The CDR3 has 11 residues. The germline CDR1 and CDR2 sequences are DFQATT and SNEGSKA (reference sequence). V was cut by 2 bases and J by 7 bases, with 6 bases left in between. The CDR3 nucleotides are TGCAGTGCTAGAAGCTTGAATGAGCAGTTCTTC. It encodes CSARSLNEQFF.

V gene TRBV5-1 combines with J gene TRBJ1-2, with 7 nucleotides matching TRBD1. The CDR3 loop spans 17 amino acids. From germline, CDR1 is SGHRS and CDR2 YFSETQ. V dropped 0 bases and J dropped 2; count of bases not matched to a gene: 10. CDR3 in amino acids: CASSLAFKDRINYGYTF. The CDR3 DNA follows: TGCGCCAGCAGCTTGGCCTTTAAGGACAGGATCAACTATGGCTACACCTTC. Full variable domain (remainder filled in from reference TRBV5-1 and TRBJ1-2): KAGVTQTPRYLIKTRGQQVTLSCSPISGHRSVSWYQQTPGQGLQFLFEYFSETQRNKGNFPGRFSGRQFSNSRSEMNVSTLELGDSALYLCASSLAFKDRINYGYTFGSGTRLTVV.

V and J are TRBV27 and TRBJ2-1; 7 nucleotides align to TRBD2. CDR1 and CDR2 from the germline V gene are MNHEY and SMNVEV (reference sequence). The CDR3 totals 13 residues. Trimming removed 2 bases from V and 14 bases from J; junction bases left unmatched: 9. CDR3 residues: CASSLRWGGNEFF. The CDR3, as DNA: TGTGCCAGCAGTTTAAGATGGGGGGGGAATGAGTTCTTC.

This chain uses TRBV20-1 with TRBJ2-5; D may be TRBD2 (6 bases). The CDR3 is 11 amino acids. Germline CDR1 is DFQATT and CDR2 is SNEGSKA (reference sequence). The CDR3: CSLGGEETQYF. The DNA for the CDR3 is TGCAGCCTGGGAGGAGAAGAGACCCAGTACTTC.

The CDR3 coding sequence is TGTGCCAGCAGCGCACAGGTCAGCTCCTACAATGAGCAGTTCTTC. Encoded protein: CASSAQVSSYNEQFF. The chain has TRBV14 and TRBJ2-1, with D perhaps TRBD1 (5 bases). Trimming removed 5 bases from V and 0 bases from J, with 11 bases in between. Germline CDR1 and CDR2: SGHDN and FVKESK. There are 15 residues in the CDR3.

The chain recombines TRBV7-7 with TRBJ2-7; D gene unclear. The V end lost 1 base, the J end lost 5 bases, and 12 bases lay between the germline ends. Germline V gives CDR1 SSHAT, CDR2 FNYEAQ (reference sequence). CDR3 size: 14 residues. CDR3 protein: CASSLGTAVDEQYF. CDR3 DNA sequence: TGTGCCAGCAGCTTAGGCACAGCCGTCGACGAGCAGTACTTC. The entire variable domain, with the rest obtained from reference TRBV7-7 and TRBJ2-7, is as follows: GAGVSQSPRYKVTKRGQDVTLRCDPISSHATLYWYQQALGQGPEFLTYFNYEAQPDKSGLPSDRFSAERPEGSISTLTIQRTEQRDSAMYRCASSLGTAVDEQYFGPGTRLTVT.

The chain employs TRBV27 and TRBJ1-3; D may be TRBD1 (6 bases). Germline CDR1 reads MNHEY; CDR2 reads SMNVEV (reference sequence). Deletions cut 6 bases from V and 0 bases from J, with 6 bases between. The CDR3 runs 13 residues. Here the CDR3 DNA reads TGTGCCAGCAGACAGGGCTCTGGAAACACCATATATTTT. Protein sequence: CASRQGSGNTIYF.

The chain is built from TRBV7-9 and TRBJ1-2; TRBD1 aligns across 10 bases. The germline V gene encodes CDR1 SEHNR and CDR2 FQNEAQ (reference sequence). The length of the CDR3 is 15 residues. V lost 5 bases, J lost 8 bases, and 11 bases stayed unmatched. CDR3 region: CASSHPGTGEFGYTF. The CDR3 DNA is TGTGCCAGCAGCCACCCCGGGACAGGGGAATTCGGCTACACCTTC.

The CDR3 sequence is CASSLGAEETQYF. The CDR3 bases are TGCGCCAGCAGCTTGGGTGCGGAAGAGACCCAGTACTTC. V usage is TRBV5-1 and J usage is TRBJ2-5; D gene ambiguous. Germline values: CDR1 SGHRS, CDR2 YFSETQ. The CDR3 length is 13 residues. Trimming removed 0 bases from V and 3 bases from J, with 6 bases in between.

This clone occurred a few times. The rearrangement joins TRBV15 to TRBJ1-5, with 11 nucleotides matching TRBD1. The length of the CDR3 is 17 residues. Germline V gives CDR1 LNHNV, CDR2 YYDKDF (reference sequence). Losses at the gene ends were 0 bases for V and 4 bases for J; bases not matched to a gene: 5. CDR3 bases: TGTGCCACCAGCAGAGATTGGGGACAGGGGGTGAATCAGCCCCAGCATTTT. Translating gives CATSRDWGQGVNQPQHF. The variable domain in full, with the rest retrieved from reference TRBV15 and TRBJ1-5, is DAMVIQNPRYQVTQFGKPVTLSCSQTLNHNVMYWYQQKSSQAPKLLFHYYDKDFNNEADTPDNFQSRRPNTSFCFLDIRSPGLGDTAMYLCATSRDWGQGVNQPQHFGDGTRLSIL.

CDR3 sequence (DNA): TGTGCCAGCAGCTCGGGGGGACTAGCGGGGTCCTACGAGCAGTACTTC. Its translation is CASSSGGLAGSYEQYF. The V gene is TRBV5-6, the J gene TRBJ2-7; 13 bases agree with TRBD2. V lost 3 bases, J lost 1 base, and 4 bases stayed unmatched. Germline lookup yields CDR1 SGHDT and CDR2 YYEEEE. CDR3 length: 16 residues.

This clone was seen only a few times. The chain employs TRBV27 and TRBJ1-5; 7 bases are a match to TRBD1. Germline loops: CDR1 MNHEY, CDR2 SMNVEV (reference sequence). The ends lost 6 bases at V and 4 bases at J; junction bases unmatched: 18. The CDR3 is 18 amino acids. The CDR3 loop reads CASSQTPSPTGVNQPQHF. The CDR3 DNA reads TGTGCCAGCAGCCAAACCCCGTCCCCTACAGGGGTGAATCAGCCCCAGCATTTT.

This clone was recorded only once. CDR3 in DNA: TGTGCCAGTAGGCCGGACAGGGGGCGAGAACTCAATCAGCCCCAGCATTTT. It translates to CASRPDRGRELNQPQHF. The chain combines TRBV19 with TRBJ1-5, with 11 bases that match TRBD1. V shed 6 bases, J shed 3 bases, and the junction held 10 bases outside the gene matches. Looked up from germline, CDR1 is LNHDA and CDR2 is SQIVND (reference sequence). The CDR3 is 17 amino acids.

The V call is TRBV14, the J call TRBJ2-4, with 11 bases that match TRBD2. The germline V gene encodes CDR1 SGHDN and CDR2 FVKESK. The ends lost 4 bases at V and 2 bases at J; junction bases unmatched: 1. This CDR3 is 15 amino acids long. The CDR3 here is CASSLAGGPKNIQYF. The CDR3, as DNA: TGTGCCAGCAGCCTAGCGGGGGGGCCCAAAAACATTCAGTACTTC.

This clone was observed a handful of times. This chain uses TRBV29-1 with TRBJ2-1; the match to TRBD2 covers 7 bases. Germline V gene sequence: CDR1 SQVTM, CDR2 ANQGSEA. V shed 3 bases, J shed 4 bases, and the junction held 3 bases outside the gene matches. This CDR3 has 13 amino acids. The CDR3 reads CSVESSGYNEQFF. CDR3 DNA: TGCAGCGTTGAGTCTAGCGGTTACAATGAGCAGTTCTTC.

The chain combines TRBV5-8 with TRBJ2-2; D is ambiguous. CDR1 is SGHTS and CDR2 is YDEGEE in the germline V gene. CDR3 length equals 15 residues. V was trimmed by 7 bases and J by 4 bases, leaving 17 bases between them. In nucleotides, the CDR3 is TGTGCCAGCCCTGTTGGCCCAGATTTCACCGGGGAGCTGTTTTTT. Its protein product is CASPVGPDFTGELFF.

The J gene is TRBJ2-5, the V gene TRBV7-8; D remains ambiguous. The CDR3 sequence is 14 residues long. CDR1 and CDR2 (germline): SGHVS, FQNEAQ. Trimming took 0 bases from V and 3 from J, leaving 8 bases between them. CDR3 in amino acids: CASSLAGSKETQYF. The CDR3 DNA follows: TGTGCCAGCAGCTTAGCGGGCTCCAAAGAGACCCAGTACTTC.

This chain joins TRBV11-2 and TRBJ1-1; TRBD1 matches 8 bases. Germline V CDR1 and CDR2: SGHAT, FQNNGV. This CDR3 has 16 residues. The ends lost 5 bases at V and 0 bases at J; junction bases unmatched: 8. The CDR3 region is CASSLPLGQVNTEAFF. The CDR3 nucleotides read TGTGCCAGCAGCCTCCCCTTGGGACAGGTGAACACTGAAGCTTTCTTT.